This T cell receptor beta chain was sequenced for a study of glioma-infiltrating T cells after dendritic cell vaccination. Study-level information: Samples are from glioblastoma patients in Phase I and II dendritic cell vaccine trials. Study outcomes and limitations: Higher TCR clonality did not directly relate to longer survival.

This clone was seen only once. Antigen specificity is unknown. Time point described: after dendritic cell vaccination, including at tumor progression/relapse. Blood PBMC samples: pre-vaccination, two weeks post third vaccination, and at tumor progression. The V gene end was trimmed by 8 bases and the J gene end by 4 bases; junction bases not matched to a gene: 14. Germline loops: CDR1 SNHLY, CDR2 FYNNEI. CDR3 size: 17 residues. Assay: immunoSEQ multiplex PCR; the TCRdb copy retains only in-frame clones and omits some. The profile shows 70,000 to 100,000 clones, over 80% of them singletons. The material sequenced was blood, taken after dendritic cell vaccination. This chain uses TRBV2 with TRBJ2-3; TRBD2 aligns across 11 bases. The clonotype was recovered from a human donor with glioblastoma. As DNA, the CDR3 is TGTGCCAGCGAAATAGACTATAGCGGGGGGGAATCAGATACGCAGTATTTT. Amino acids: CASEIDYSGGESDTQYF.